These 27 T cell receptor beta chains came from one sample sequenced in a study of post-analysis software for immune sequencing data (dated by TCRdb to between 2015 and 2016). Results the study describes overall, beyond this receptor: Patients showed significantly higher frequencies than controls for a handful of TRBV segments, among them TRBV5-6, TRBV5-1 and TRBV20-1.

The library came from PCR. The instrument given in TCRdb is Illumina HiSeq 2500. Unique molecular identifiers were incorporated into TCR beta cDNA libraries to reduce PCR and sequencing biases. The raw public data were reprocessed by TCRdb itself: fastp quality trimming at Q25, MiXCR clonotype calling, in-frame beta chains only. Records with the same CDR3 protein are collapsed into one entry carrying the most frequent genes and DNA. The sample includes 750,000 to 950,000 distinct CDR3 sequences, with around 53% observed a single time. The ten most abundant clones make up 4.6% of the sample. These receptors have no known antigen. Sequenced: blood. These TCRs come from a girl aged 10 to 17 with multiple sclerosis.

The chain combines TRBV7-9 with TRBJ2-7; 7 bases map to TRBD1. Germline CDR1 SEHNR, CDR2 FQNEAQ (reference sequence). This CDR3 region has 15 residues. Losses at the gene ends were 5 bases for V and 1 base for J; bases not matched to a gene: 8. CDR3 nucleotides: TGTGCCAGCAGCGCCCGCAGACAGGGATCCTACGAGCAGTACTTC. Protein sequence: CASSARRQGSYEQYF.

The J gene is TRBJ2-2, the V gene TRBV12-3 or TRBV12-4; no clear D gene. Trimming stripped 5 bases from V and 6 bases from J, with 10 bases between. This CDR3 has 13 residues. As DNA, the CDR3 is TGTGCCAGCAGTCTCCCTGGTGCCGGGGAGCTGTTTTTT. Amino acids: CASSLPGAGELFF.

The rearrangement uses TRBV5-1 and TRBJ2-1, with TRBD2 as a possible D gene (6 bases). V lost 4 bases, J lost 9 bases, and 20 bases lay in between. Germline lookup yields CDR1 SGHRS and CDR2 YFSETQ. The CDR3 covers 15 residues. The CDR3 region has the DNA TGCGCCAGCAGCCCCGGGACTTTCCTCAACGGTGAGCAGTTCTTC. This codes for CASSPGTFLNGEQFF.

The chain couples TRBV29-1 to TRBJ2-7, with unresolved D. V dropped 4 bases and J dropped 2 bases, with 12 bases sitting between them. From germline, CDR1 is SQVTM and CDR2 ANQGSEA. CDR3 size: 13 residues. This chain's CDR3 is CSVGAEIAYEQYF. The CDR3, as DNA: TGCAGCGTTGGGGCTGAGATCGCCTACGAGCAGTACTTC.

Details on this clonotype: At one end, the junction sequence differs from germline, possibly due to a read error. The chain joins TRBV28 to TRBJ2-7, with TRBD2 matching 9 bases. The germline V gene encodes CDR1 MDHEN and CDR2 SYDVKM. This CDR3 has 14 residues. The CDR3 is CASSAGTSSHEQYF. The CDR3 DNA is TGTGCCAGCAGTGCCGGGACTAGCTCCCACGAGCAGTACTTC.

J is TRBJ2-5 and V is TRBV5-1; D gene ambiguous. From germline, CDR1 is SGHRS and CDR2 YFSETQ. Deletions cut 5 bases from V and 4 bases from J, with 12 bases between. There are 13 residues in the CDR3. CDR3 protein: CASSSRSLETQYF. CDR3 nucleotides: TGCGCCAGCAGTTCCCGATCCCTAGAGACCCAGTACTTC. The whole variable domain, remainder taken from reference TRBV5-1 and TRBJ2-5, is KAGVTQTPRYLIKTRGQQVTLSCSPISGHRSVSWYQQTPGQGLQFLFEYFSETQRNKGNFPGRFSGRQFSNSRSEMNVSTLELGDSALYLCASSSRSLETQYFGPGTRLLVL.

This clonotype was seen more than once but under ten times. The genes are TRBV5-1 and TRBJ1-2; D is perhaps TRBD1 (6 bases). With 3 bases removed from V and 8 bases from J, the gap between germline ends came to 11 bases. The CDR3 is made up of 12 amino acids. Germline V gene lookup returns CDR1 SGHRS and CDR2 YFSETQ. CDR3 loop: CASSSDRIGYTF. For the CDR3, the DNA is TGCGCCAGCAGCTCTGACAGGATCGGCTACACCTTC.

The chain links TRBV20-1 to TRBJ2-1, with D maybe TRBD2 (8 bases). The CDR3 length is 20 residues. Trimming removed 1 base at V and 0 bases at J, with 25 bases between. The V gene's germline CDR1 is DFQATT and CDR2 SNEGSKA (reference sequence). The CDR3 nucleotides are TGCAGTGCTAGAGCCACACCGGGACTAGTAGGGGGCCGCTCCTACAATGAGCAGTTCTTC. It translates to CSARATPGLVGGRSYNEQFF.

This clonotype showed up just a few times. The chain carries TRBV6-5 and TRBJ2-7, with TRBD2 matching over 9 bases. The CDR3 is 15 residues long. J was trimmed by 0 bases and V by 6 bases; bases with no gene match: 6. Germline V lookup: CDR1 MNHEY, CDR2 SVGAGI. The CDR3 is CASRTPSGTSYEQYF. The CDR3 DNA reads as TGTGCCAGCAGGACCCCTAGCGGGACCTCCTACGAGCAGTACTTC.

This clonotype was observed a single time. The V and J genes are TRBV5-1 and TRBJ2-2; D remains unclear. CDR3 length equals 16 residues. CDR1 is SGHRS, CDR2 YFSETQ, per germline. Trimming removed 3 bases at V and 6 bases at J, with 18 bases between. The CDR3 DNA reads TGCGCCAGCAGCTCCTACTCATCACTGGGGTCCGGGGAGCTGTTTTTT. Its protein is CASSSYSSLGSGELFF.

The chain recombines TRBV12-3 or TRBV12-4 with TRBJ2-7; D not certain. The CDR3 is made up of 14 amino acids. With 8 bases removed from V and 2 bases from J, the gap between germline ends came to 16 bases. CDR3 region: CASAEVGLPYEQYF. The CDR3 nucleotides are TGTGCCAGCGCCGAGGTAGGCCTCCCCTACGAGCAGTACTTC.

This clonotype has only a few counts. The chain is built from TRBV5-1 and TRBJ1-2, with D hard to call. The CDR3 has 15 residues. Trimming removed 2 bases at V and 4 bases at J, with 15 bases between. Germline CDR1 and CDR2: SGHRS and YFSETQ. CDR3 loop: CASSFGRPGSYGYTF. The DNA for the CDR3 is TGCGCCAGCAGCTTTGGACGACCCGGGTCCTATGGCTACACCTTC.

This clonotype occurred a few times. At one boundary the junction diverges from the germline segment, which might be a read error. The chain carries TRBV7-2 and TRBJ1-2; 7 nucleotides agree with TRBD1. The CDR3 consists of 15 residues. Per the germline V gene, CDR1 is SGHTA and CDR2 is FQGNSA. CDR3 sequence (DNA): TGTGCCGGCAGCTCAGACAGGGTAACGACTAGGGGCTACACCTTC. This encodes CAGSSDRVTTRGYTF.

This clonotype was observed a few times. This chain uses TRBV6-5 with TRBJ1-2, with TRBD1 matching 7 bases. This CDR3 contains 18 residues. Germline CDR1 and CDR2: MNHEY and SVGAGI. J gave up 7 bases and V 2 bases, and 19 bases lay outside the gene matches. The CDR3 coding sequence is TGTGCCAGCAGTTACGCCCGGACAGGAAGTTTGGGACTAAGTGGCTACACCTTC. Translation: CASSYARTGSLGLSGYTF.

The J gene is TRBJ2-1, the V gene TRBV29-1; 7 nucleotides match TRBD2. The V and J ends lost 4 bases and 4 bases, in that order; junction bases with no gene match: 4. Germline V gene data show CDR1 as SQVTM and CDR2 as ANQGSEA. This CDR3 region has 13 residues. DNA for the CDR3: TGCAGCGTTGTGTGGCGGGAGTACAATGAGCAGTTCTTC. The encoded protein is CSVVWREYNEQFF.

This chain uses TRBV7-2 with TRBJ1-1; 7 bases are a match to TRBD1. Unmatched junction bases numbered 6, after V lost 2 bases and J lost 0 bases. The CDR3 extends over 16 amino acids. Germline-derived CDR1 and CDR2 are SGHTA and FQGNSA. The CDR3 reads CASSLRQGGLNTEAFF. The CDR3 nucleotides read TGTGCCAGCAGCTTAAGACAGGGAGGGCTGAACACTGAAGCTTTCTTT.

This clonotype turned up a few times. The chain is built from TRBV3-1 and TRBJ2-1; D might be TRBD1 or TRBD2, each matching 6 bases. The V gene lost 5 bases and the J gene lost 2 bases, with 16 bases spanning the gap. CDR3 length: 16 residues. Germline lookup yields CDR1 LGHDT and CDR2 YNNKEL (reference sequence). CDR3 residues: CASSCKGGSPYNEQFF. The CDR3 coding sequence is TGTGCCAGCAGCTGTAAGGGGGGTAGCCCCTACAATGAGCAGTTCTTC.

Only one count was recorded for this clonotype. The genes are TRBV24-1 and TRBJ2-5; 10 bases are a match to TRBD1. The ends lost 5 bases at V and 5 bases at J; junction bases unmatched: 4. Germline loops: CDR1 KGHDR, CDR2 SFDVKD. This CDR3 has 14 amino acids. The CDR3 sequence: CATSAGTGVETQYF. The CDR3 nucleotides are TGTGCCACCAGTGCGGGGACAGGGGTTGAGACCCAGTACTTC.

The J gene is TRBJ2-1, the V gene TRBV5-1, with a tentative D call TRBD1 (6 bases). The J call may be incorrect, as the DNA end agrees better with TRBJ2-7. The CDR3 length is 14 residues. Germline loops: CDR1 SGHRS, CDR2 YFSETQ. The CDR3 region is CASSEWGPLYEQYF. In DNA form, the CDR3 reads TGCGCCAGCAGCGAGTGGGGGCCCCTCTACGAGCAGTACTTC.

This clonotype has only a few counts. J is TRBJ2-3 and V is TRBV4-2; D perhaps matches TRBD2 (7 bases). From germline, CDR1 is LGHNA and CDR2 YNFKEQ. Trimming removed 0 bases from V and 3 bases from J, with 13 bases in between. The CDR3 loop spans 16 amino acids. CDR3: CASSQEGGAGTDTQYF. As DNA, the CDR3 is TGTGCCAGCAGCCAAGAAGGGGGGGCCGGAACAGATACGCAGTATTTT.

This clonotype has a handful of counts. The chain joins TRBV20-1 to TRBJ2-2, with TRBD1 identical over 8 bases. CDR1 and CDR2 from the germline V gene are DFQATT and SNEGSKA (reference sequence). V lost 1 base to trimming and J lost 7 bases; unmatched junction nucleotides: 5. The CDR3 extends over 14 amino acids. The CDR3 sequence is CSARVPGGSGELFF. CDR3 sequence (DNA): TGCAGTGCTAGAGTTCCAGGGGGCAGCGGGGAGCTGTTTTTT.

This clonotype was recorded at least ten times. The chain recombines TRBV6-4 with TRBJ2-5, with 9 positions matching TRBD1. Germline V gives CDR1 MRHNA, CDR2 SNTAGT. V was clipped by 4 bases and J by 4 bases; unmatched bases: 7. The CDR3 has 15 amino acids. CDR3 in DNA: TGTGCCAGCAGTGCGATTGGGGGACAGGGAGAGACCCAGTACTTC. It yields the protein CASSAIGGQGETQYF.

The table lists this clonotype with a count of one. This CDR3 reads CASSQRLARSLVSYEQYF. The CDR3 DNA sequence: TGTGCCAGCAGCCAACGGCTAGCGAGGTCCCTGGTCTCCTACGAGCAGTACTTC. This chain uses TRBV3-1 with TRBJ2-7; D perhaps matches TRBD2 (6 bases). This CDR3 contains 18 residues. Germline CDR1 LGHDT, CDR2 YNNKEL (reference sequence). Trimming shortened V by 2 bases and J by 0 bases, and 20 bases separated the two germline ends.

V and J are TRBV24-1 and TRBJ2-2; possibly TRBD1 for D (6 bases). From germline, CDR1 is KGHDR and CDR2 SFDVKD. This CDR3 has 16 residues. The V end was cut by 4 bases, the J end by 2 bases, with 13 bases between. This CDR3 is CATSEHRDTNTGELFF. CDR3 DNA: TGTGCCACCAGTGAGCACCGGGACACTAACACCGGGGAGCTGTTTTTT.

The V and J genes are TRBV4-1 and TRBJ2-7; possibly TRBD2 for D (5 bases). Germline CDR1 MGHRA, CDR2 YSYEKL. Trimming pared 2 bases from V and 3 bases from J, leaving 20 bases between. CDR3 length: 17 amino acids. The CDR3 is CASSQFITAGAVYEQYF. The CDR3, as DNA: TGCGCCAGCAGCCAATTTATCACGGCGGGCGCAGTCTACGAGCAGTACTTC.

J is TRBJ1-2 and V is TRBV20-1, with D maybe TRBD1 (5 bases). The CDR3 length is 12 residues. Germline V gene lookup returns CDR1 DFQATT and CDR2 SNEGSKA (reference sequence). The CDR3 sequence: CAFWGVNYGYTF. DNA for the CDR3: TGCGCTTTCTGGGGGGTTAACTATGGCTACACCTTC.

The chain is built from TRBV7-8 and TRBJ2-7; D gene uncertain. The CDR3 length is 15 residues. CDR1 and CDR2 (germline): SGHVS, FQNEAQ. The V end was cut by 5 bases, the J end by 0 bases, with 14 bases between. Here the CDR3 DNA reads TGTGCCAGCAGCACTCGCGACGGCAGCTCCTACGAGCAGTACTTC. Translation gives CASSTRDGSSYEQYF. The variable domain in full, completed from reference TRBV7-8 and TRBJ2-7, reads GAGVSQSPRYKVAKRGQDVALRCDPISGHVSLFWYQQALGQGPEFLTYFQNEAQLDKSGLPSDRFFAERPEGSVSTLKIQRTQQEDSAVYLCASSTRDGSSYEQYFGPGTRLTVT.